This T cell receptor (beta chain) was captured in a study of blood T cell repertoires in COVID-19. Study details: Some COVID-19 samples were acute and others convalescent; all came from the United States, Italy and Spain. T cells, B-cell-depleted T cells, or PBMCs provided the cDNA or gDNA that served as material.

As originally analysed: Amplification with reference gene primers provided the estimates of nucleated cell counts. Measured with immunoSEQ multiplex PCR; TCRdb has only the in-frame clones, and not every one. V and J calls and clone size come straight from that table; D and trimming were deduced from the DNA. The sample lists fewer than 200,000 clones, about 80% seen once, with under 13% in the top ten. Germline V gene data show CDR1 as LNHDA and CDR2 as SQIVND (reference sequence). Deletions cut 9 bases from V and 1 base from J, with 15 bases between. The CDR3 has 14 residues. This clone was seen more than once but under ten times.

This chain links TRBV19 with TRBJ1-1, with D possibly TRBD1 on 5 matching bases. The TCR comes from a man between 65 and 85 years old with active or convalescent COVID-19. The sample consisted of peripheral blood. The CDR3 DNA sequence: TGTGCCAGCGCCCTCGACAGAAGGAACACTGAAGCTTTCTTT. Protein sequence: CASALDRRNTEAFF.